The 18 T cell receptor beta chains below were found in one sample sequenced in a study of T cell responses to AZD1222 COVID-19 vaccine. Sequencing used immunoSEQ multiplex PCR; TCRdb keeps in-frame clones, though not all of them. The sample lists about 110,000 clones, around 90% seen once, with 5% to 8% in the top ten. This specimen consisted of peripheral blood, obtained 28 days after the second AZD1222 dose. These receptors were obtained from an adult who received the AZD1222 COVID-19 vaccine.

The chain recombines TRBV12-3 or TRBV12-4 with TRBJ2-3; TRBD2 is a possible D gene (5 bases). The V end was cut by 3 bases, the J end by 2 bases, with 6 bases between. This CDR3 comprises 13 residues. The CDR3 spells CASSFDYTDTQYF. The CDR3 DNA reads as TGTGCCAGCAGTTTCGACTACACAGATACGCAGTATTTT.

This chain connects TRBV5-1 to TRBJ1-1; perhaps TRBD1 as D (6 bases). Germline CDR1 SGHRS, CDR2 YFSETQ. This CDR3 has 14 residues. V lost 2 bases to trimming and J lost 3 bases, with 11 bases between them. DNA of the CDR3: TGCGCCAGCAGCTTAACAGGGCTGGACACTGAAGCTTTCTTT. The encoded protein is CASSLTGLDTEAFF.

The chain has TRBV20-1 and TRBJ1-5, with TRBD1 as a possible D gene (5 bases). V lost 3 bases and J 13 bases, leaving 13 bases between the germline ends. From germline, CDR1 is DFQATT and CDR2 SNEGSKA (reference sequence). The CDR3 sequence is 11 residues long. This CDR3 reads CSARDIRGQHF. The CDR3 DNA reads TGCAGTGCTAGGGACATTCGGGGGCAGCATTTT.

The rearrangement uses TRBV15 and TRBJ2-1; 9 positions match TRBD1. This CDR3 is 16 amino acids long. Trimming at V came to 3 bases and at J to 6 bases, leaving 9 bases not matched to a gene. Germline V gives CDR1 LNHNV, CDR2 YYDKDF (reference sequence). The CDR3 nucleotides are TGTGCCACCAGCAGTGTCGGGACAGGGTCCCCCAATGAGCAGTTCTTC. This translates into CATSSVGTGSPNEQFF.

This sequence joins TRBV11-2 and TRBJ2-1; 7 bases line up with TRBD1. Germline V gives CDR1 SGHAT, CDR2 FQNNGV. There are 15 residues in the CDR3. The J segment lost 4 bases and the V segment lost 4 bases, leaving 7 bases of the junction unmatched. CDR3 sequence (DNA): TGTGCCAGCAGCTCCCGGGACAGAGCATACAATGAGCAGTTCTTC. Residues: CASSSRDRAYNEQFF.

The chain has TRBV19 and TRBJ1-2; 9 bases fit TRBD1. The J segment lost 3 bases and the V segment lost 5 bases, leaving 7 bases of the junction unmatched. The CDR3 is 15 amino acids. CDR1 and CDR2 from the germline V gene are LNHDA and SQIVND (reference sequence). The CDR3 DNA is TGTGCCAGTAGTCTTTGGGACAGGGAGGACTATGGCTACACCTTC. It is translated as CASSLWDREDYGYTF.

The J gene is TRBJ2-1, the V gene TRBV7-2; possibly TRBD2 for D (6 bases). V shed 5 bases and J shed 0 bases, with 14 bases lying between them. The germline V gene has CDR1 SGHTA and CDR2 FQGNSA. This CDR3 is built from 16 residues. CDR3 bases: TGTGCCAGCAGCCTCTATGGGGGGAGCTCCTACAATGAGCAGTTCTTC. It is translated as CASSLYGGSSYNEQFF.

The CDR3 loop reads CASSLMREGYTGELFF. Written as DNA, the CDR3 is TGTGCCAGCAGCTTAATGCGGGAGGGGTACACCGGGGAGCTGTTTTTT. The chain joins TRBV11-3 to TRBJ2-2; TRBD2 agrees at 9 bases. The CDR3 has 16 amino acids. Trimming removed 2 bases from V and 3 bases from J; junction bases left unmatched: 4. Germline values: CDR1 SGHNT, CDR2 YENEEA.

This chain connects TRBV29-1 to TRBJ2-2, with D possibly called TRBD1 or TRBD2 (5 bases each). Looked up from germline, CDR1 is SQVTM and CDR2 is ANQGSEA. V was trimmed by 3 bases and J by 4 bases, leaving 12 bases between them. The CDR3 totals 14 residues. Here the CDR3 reads CSVEVGDGTGELFF. In DNA form, the CDR3 reads TGCAGCGTTGAGGTGGGGGATGGCACCGGGGAGCTGTTTTTT.

V is TRBV7-2 and J is TRBJ2-5; 8 positions match TRBD2. From germline, CDR1 is SGHTA and CDR2 FQGNSA. CDR3 size: 16 residues. V gave up 5 bases and J gave up 6 bases; unmatched junction bases: 14. CDR3 DNA sequence: TGTGCCAGCAGCCCACTAGCGGCGGTGGGGGCGCAGACCCAGTACTTC. This encodes CASSPLAAVGAQTQYF. Full variable domain (missing parts from reference TRBV7-2 and TRBJ2-5): GAGVSQSPSNKVTEKGKDVELRCDPISGHTALYWYRQSLGQGLEFLIYFQGNSAPDKSGLPSDRFSAERTGGSVSTLTIQRTQQEDSAVYLCASSPLAAVGAQTQYFGPGTRLLVL.

This rearrangement joins TRBV27 to TRBJ2-3, with unresolved D. Germline CDR1 and CDR2: MNHEY and SMNVEV (reference sequence). The CDR3 sequence is 14 residues long. Trimming took 1 base from V and 5 from J, leaving 10 bases between them. CDR3 in amino acids: CASSLFPGGDTQYF. The CDR3 nucleotides read TGTGCCAGCAGTTTATTCCCGGGTGGAGATACGCAGTATTTT.

The chain couples TRBV4-1 to TRBJ1-1, with D unresolved. The CDR3 has 14 residues. Trimming left V 2 bases short and J 6 bases short, with 13 bases between. CDR1 MGHRA and CDR2 YSYEKL come from the germline V gene. The CDR3 DNA follows: TGCGCCAGCAGCCAAACGGACCCCGGGCCTGAAGCTTTCTTT. Protein product: CASSQTDPGPEAFF.

This chain joins TRBV27 and TRBJ2-3; 13 nucleotides match TRBD2. Germline V lookup: CDR1 MNHEY, CDR2 SMNVEV (reference sequence). The CDR3 has 14 residues. J lost 12 bases, V lost 6 bases, and 9 bases had no gene match. CDR3 DNA sequence: TGTGCCAGCAGCTCCGGACTAGCGGGGGAAGCACAGTATTTT. It translates to CASSSGLAGEAQYF.

The V and J genes are TRBV5-6 and TRBJ2-7; a weak D match, TRBD1 (6 bases). Germline lookup yields CDR1 SGHDT and CDR2 YYEEEE. V lost 5 bases and J 6 bases, leaving 9 bases between the germline ends. The CDR3 consists of 11 residues. The CDR3 DNA follows: TGTGCCAGCAGACGGGACATCGAGCAGTACTTC. Translation gives CASRRDIEQYF.

This clone has more than one count but fewer than ten. The chain couples TRBV19 to TRBJ2-2, with a possible D match to TRBD1 (5 bases). V lost 4 bases, J lost 2 bases, and 8 bases lay in between. CDR3 length: 14 residues. Per the germline V gene, CDR1 is LNHDA and CDR2 is SQIVND (reference sequence). In DNA form, the CDR3 reads TGTGCCAGTAGTACAGACAGTAACACCGGGGAGCTGTTTTTT. Residues: CASSTDSNTGELFF.

The chain is built from TRBV7-9 and TRBJ1-2, with no clear D. V was trimmed by 0 bases and J by 0 bases, leaving 5 bases between them. Germline CDR1 is SEHNR and CDR2 is FQNEAQ (reference sequence). The CDR3 has 14 amino acids. For the CDR3, the DNA is TGTGCCAGCAGCTTAGCGGTTCCTAACTATGGCTACACCTTC. Its translation: CASSLAVPNYGYTF.

The chain is built from TRBV5-6 and TRBJ2-7, with TRBD2 matching over 9 bases. The junction had 16 bases not matched to a gene; V was cut back by 4 bases and J by 5 bases. From germline, CDR1 is SGHDT and CDR2 YYEEEE. The CDR3 has 17 amino acids. The DNA for the CDR3 is TGTGCCAGCAGCACCAGCGGACTAGCGCTAGGCAACGACGAGCAGTACTTC. Residues: CASSTSGLALGNDEQYF.

This rearrangement joins TRBV6-5 to TRBJ2-1; 9 bases agree with TRBD1. Germline CDR1 reads MNHEY; CDR2 reads SVGAGI. The CDR3 runs to 13 residues. V gave up 8 bases and J gave up 7 bases; unmatched junction bases: 6. This chain's CDR3 is CASSGTGRNEQFF. The CDR3 coding sequence is TGTGCCAGCTCCGGGACAGGGCGGAATGAGCAGTTCTTC.